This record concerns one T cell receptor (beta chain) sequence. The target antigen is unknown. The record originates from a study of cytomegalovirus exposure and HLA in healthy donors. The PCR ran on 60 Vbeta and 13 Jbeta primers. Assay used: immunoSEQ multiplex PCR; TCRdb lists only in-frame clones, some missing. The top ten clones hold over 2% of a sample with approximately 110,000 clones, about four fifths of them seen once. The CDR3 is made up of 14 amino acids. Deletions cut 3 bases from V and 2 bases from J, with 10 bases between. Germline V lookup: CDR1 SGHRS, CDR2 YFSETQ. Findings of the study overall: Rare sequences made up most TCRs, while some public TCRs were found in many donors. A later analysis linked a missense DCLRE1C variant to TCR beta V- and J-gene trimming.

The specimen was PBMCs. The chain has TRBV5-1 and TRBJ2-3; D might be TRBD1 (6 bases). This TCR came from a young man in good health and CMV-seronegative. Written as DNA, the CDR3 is TGCGCCAGCAGCTCGGACAGACCCACAGATACGCAGTATTTT. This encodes CASSSDRPTDTQYF. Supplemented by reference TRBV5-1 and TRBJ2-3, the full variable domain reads KAGVTQTPRYLIKTRGQQVTLSCSPISGHRSVSWYQQTPGQGLQFLFEYFSETQRNKGNFPGRFSGRQFSNSRSEMNVSTLELGDSALYLCASSSDRPTDTQYFGPGTRLTVL.